These 10 T cell receptor beta chains were all obtained from the same sample, sequenced in a study of control samples from healthy donors and cancer patients. Sequencing was performed with immunoSEQ multiplex PCR; in TCRdb, only in-frame clones are kept and a portion is missing. The sample lists 75,000 to 90,000 clones, about 91% seen once, with 6.5% to 8.5% in the top ten. Sequencing input: blood. The receptor source for this set is a man aged 50-59 years in good health.

The rearrangement uses TRBV13 and TRBJ2-2, with 9 bases fitting TRBD1. This CDR3 spans 17 amino acids. V was clipped by 4 bases and J by 4 bases; unmatched bases: 10. The germline CDR1 and CDR2 sequences are PRHDT and FYEKMQ (reference sequence). The CDR3 protein is CASSSLTGGSITGELFF. The CDR3 DNA reads as TGTGCCAGCAGCTCCTTAACAGGGGGCAGTATCACCGGGGAGCTGTTTTTT.

The rearrangement uses TRBV4-1 and TRBJ2-1; 7 bases match TRBD2. Germline loops: CDR1 MGHRA, CDR2 YSYEKL. V was clipped by 1 base and J by 7 bases; unmatched bases: 13. CDR3 length: 17 residues. In nucleotides, the CDR3 is TGCGCCAGCAGCCAAGGGGGCGGGGGTGATGTTTATAATGAGCAGTTCTTC. Translated: CASSQGGGGDVYNEQFF.

The chain is built from TRBV6-2 or TRBV6-3 and TRBJ2-7; 8 bases fit TRBD1. The CDR3 consists of 16 residues. CDR1 is MNHEY, CDR2 SVGEGT, per germline. J lost 1 base, V lost 0 bases, and 5 bases had no gene match. CDR3 nucleotides: TGTGCCAGCAGTTACTCATCAGGGGGCAATTCCTACGAGCAGTACTTC. Encoded protein: CASSYSSGGNSYEQYF.

The V gene is TRBV18, the J gene TRBJ1-5; D ambiguous. The CDR3 consists of 13 residues. V was shortened by 2 bases and J by 8 bases, with 10 bases between the two germline ends. CDR1 and CDR2 from the germline V gene are KGHSH and LQKENI. In DNA form, the CDR3 reads TGTGCCAGCTCACCAGGGAATTTGGAGCCCCAGCATTTT. It codes for CASSPGNLEPQHF.

J is TRBJ2-5 and V is TRBV11-2; D is undetermined. V was trimmed by 4 bases and J by 9 bases, leaving 24 bases between them. The length of the CDR3 is 16 residues. Germline V lookup: CDR1 SGHAT, CDR2 FQNNGV. CDR3 residues: CASSYPPRGTPAAQYF. DNA of the CDR3: TGTGCCAGCAGCTACCCACCTCGCGGAACCCCCGCGGCCCAGTACTTC.

The V gene is TRBV29-1, the J gene TRBJ2-5, with D possibly being TRBD1 (6 bases). V lost 6 bases to trimming and J lost 4 bases, with 12 bases between them. The CDR3 runs to 12 residues. Germline loops: CDR1 SQVTM, CDR2 ANQGSEA. The CDR3 coding sequence is TGCAGCGTCGTGGGGGCCGGAGAGACCCAGTACTTC. This codes for CSVVGAGETQYF.

V gene TRBV5-1 combines with J gene TRBJ1-2, with a possible D match to TRBD1 (5 bases). The V gene's germline CDR1 is SGHRS and CDR2 YFSETQ. The CDR3 has 15 amino acids. V lost 4 bases, J lost 4 bases, and 17 bases lay in between. For the CDR3, the DNA is TGCGCCAGCAGCCCCTACCAGGGCCCTAGCTATGGCTACACCTTC. As protein: CASSPYQGPSYGYTF.

The V and J genes are TRBV7-8 and TRBJ2-2; a possible D gene is TRBD1 (6 bases). V was trimmed by 5 bases and J by 3 bases, leaving 13 bases between them. The length of the CDR3 is 15 residues. From germline, CDR1 is SGHVS and CDR2 FQNEAQ. In DNA, the CDR3 is TGTGCCAGCAGCCCCGGGACAAGATACACCGGGGAGCTGTTTTTT. Its protein product is CASSPGTRYTGELFF. Filled out from reference TRBV7-8 and TRBJ2-2, the complete variable domain reads GAGVSQSPRYKVAKRGQDVALRCDPISGHVSLFWYQQALGQGPEFLTYFQNEAQLDKSGLPSDRFFAERPEGSVSTLKIQRTQQEDSAVYLCASSPGTRYTGELFFGEGSRLTVL.

The chain couples TRBV5-1 to TRBJ2-3; either TRBD1 or TRBD2 may fit D (5 bases each). The CDR3 covers 15 residues. Per the germline V gene, CDR1 is SGHRS and CDR2 is YFSETQ. Trimming removed 2 bases at V and 1 base at J, with 11 bases between. In DNA, the CDR3 is TGCGCCAGCAGCTTCCCCCCGGGGCGCACAGATACGCAGTATTTT. Translated: CASSFPPGRTDTQYF.

The chain combines TRBV6-5 with TRBJ2-2; D unclear. Deletions cut 11 bases from V and 1 base from J, with 8 bases between. Germline CDR1 reads MNHEY; CDR2 reads SVGAGI. The CDR3 length is 12 residues. CDR3 in DNA: TGTGCCGTACAGTTGAACACCGGGGAGCTGTTTTTT. Its protein product is CAVQLNTGELFF.